The 11 T cell receptor beta chains below come from one sample, sequenced in a study of identical twins. Using its own MiXCR run on the 5' RACE reads, TCRdb lists one record per CDR3 protein. The sample lists 200,000 to 250,000 distinct CDR3 sequences; around 15% were seen once. The sequenced sample was memory (CD45RO+) T cells sorted from blood. The receptors derive from a woman between 18 and 29 years old in good health.

A few counts support this clonotype. The rearrangement joins TRBV29-1 to TRBJ1-1; 7 bases are a match to TRBD1. This CDR3 contains 14 residues. Germline CDR1 is SQVTM and CDR2 is ANQGSEA. J was trimmed by 6 bases and V by 3 bases; bases with no gene match: 10. CDR3 sequence (DNA): TGCAGCGTTGATGTGCCAGGGGGGACCGCTGAAGCTTTCTTT. Its translation: CSVDVPGGTAEAFF.

This clonotype showed up just a few times. This rearrangement joins TRBV20-1 to TRBJ2-7; D remains ambiguous. Trimming shortened V by 3 bases and J by 1 base, and 7 bases separated the two germline ends. Germline CDR1 and CDR2: DFQATT and SNEGSKA (reference sequence). The CDR3 runs 12 residues. Written as DNA, the CDR3 is TGCAGTGCTAGGTGGCAGTCCTACGAGCAGTACTTC. Protein sequence: CSARWQSYEQYF.

This clonotype came up a few times. The junction departs from germline at one end; a sequencing error may be responsible. V gene TRBV7-7 combines with J gene TRBJ2-1; D perhaps matches TRBD1 (5 bases). The CDR3 is 13 amino acids. Per the germline V gene, CDR1 is SSHAT and CDR2 is FNYEAQ (reference sequence). For the CDR3, the DNA is TGTGCTAGCAGCTACCAGGGTGGTACTGAGCAGTTCTTC. Translation gives CASSYQGGTEQFF.

The chain carries TRBV5-5 and TRBJ2-7; D remains ambiguous. Trimming took 2 bases from V and 2 from J, leaving 8 bases between them. Germline loops: CDR1 SGHKS, CDR2 YYEKEE (reference sequence). This CDR3 region has 13 residues. Here the CDR3 reads CASSFGYTYEQYF. The DNA for the CDR3 is TGTGCCAGCAGCTTTGGCTACACCTACGAGCAGTACTTC.

This clonotype was found a few times. The chain links TRBV5-5 to TRBJ2-2; possibly TRBD1 or TRBD2 for D (7 bases each). The germline V gene encodes CDR1 SGHKS and CDR2 YYEKEE (reference sequence). Trimming left V 2 bases short and J 5 bases short, with 13 bases between. The CDR3 has 15 residues. CDR3 amino acids: CASSFRGGLTGELFF. The CDR3 DNA reads TGTGCCAGCAGCTTCAGGGGGGGTCTAACCGGGGAGCTGTTTTTT.

In its sample, this clonotype was seen a few times. The chain employs TRBV2 and TRBJ1-1; TRBD1 aligns across 8 bases. The CDR3 contains 14 residues. Germline lookup yields CDR1 SNHLY and CDR2 FYNNEI. With 6 bases clipped from V and 0 bases from J, the junction kept 3 bases outside the gene matches. CDR3 residues: CASRTGVMNTEAFF. The CDR3 DNA is TGTGCCAGCAGGACAGGGGTTATGAACACTGAAGCTTTCTTT.

This clonotype came up a few times. The chain is built from TRBV5-1 and TRBJ2-5; 11 nucleotides align to TRBD2. The ends lost 4 bases at V and 1 base at J; junction bases unmatched: 6. Germline values: CDR1 SGHRS, CDR2 YFSETQ. This CDR3 comprises 16 residues. CDR3 sequence reads: CASSTASGRSQETQYF. CDR3 in DNA: TGCGCCAGCAGCACCGCTAGCGGGAGGTCCCAAGAGACCCAGTACTTC.

The CDR3 is CASSLAGTGGTEAFF. CDR3 nucleotide sequence: TGCGCCAGCAGCTTGGCCGGGACAGGAGGGACTGAAGCTTTCTTT. The J gene is TRBJ1-1, the V gene TRBV5-1; TRBD1 matches at 8 bases. V shed 0 bases, J shed 5 bases, and the junction held 6 bases outside the gene matches. Germline CDR1 SGHRS, CDR2 YFSETQ. The CDR3 is 15 residues long.

This clonotype was detected many times. The V gene is TRBV29-1, the J gene TRBJ1-1; D perhaps matches TRBD1 (5 bases). Germline CDR1 reads SQVTM; CDR2 reads ANQGSEA. CDR3 length: 14 amino acids. The V gene lost 5 bases and the J gene lost 6 bases, with 19 bases spanning the gap. The CDR3 region is CSVSLDRIRSEAFF. The CDR3, as DNA: TGCAGCGTTTCCCTTGACAGAATCCGTTCTGAAGCTTTCTTT.

This clonotype appeared a few times. V usage is TRBV7-6 and J usage is TRBJ2-7, with TRBD1 identical over 9 bases. This CDR3 is built from 14 residues. With V trimmed by 5 bases and J by 2 bases, 4 bases remained unmatched. The germline V gene encodes CDR1 SGHVS and CDR2 FNYEAQ. CDR3 nucleotide sequence: TGTGCCAGCAGCACCGGGACAGGGACCTACGAGCAGTACTTC. It encodes CASSTGTGTYEQYF.

The chain links TRBV20-1 to TRBJ2-5; D may be TRBD1 (5 bases). Germline V lookup: CDR1 DFQATT, CDR2 SNEGSKA (reference sequence). V was shortened by 1 base and J by 7 bases, with 13 bases between the two germline ends. The length of the CDR3 is 13 residues. CDR3 in amino acids: CSARARQPRTQYF. CDR3 sequence (DNA): TGCAGTGCTAGAGCTCGACAGCCCAGGACCCAGTACTTC.